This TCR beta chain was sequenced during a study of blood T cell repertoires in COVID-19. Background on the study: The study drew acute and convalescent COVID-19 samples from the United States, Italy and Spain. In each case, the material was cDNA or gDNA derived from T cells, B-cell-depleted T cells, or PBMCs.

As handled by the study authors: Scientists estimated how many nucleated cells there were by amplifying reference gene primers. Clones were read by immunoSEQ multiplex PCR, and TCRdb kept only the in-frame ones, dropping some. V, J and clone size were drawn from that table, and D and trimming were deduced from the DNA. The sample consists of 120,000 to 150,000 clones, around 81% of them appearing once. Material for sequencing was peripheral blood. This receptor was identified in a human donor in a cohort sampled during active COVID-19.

The DNA of the CDR3 is TGTGCCAGCAGCCACTCCCAGGGATCCTACGAGCAGTACTTC. Protein product: CASSHSQGSYEQYF. The genes are TRBV14 and TRBJ2-7; D might be TRBD1 (5 bases). Germline V gene data show CDR1 as SGHDN and CDR2 as FVKESK. The V end was cut by 3 bases, the J end by 1 base, with 10 bases between. The CDR3 is 14 amino acids.